This T cell receptor beta chain stems from a study of post-analysis software for immune sequencing data. Study-level points and caveats: Elevated frequency relative to controls characterized four or five TRBV segments in patients, TRBV5-6, TRBV5-1 and TRBV20-1 among them.

Note on this clonotype: Its cognate antigen is unknown.

TCR beta cDNA libraries had unique molecular identifiers. TCRdb fed the PCR reads into MiXCR, producing one record per CDR3 protein. The repertoire holds 750,000 to 950,000 distinct CDR3 sequences, with around 46% as singletons. V trimming: 2 bases; J trimming: 0 bases; junction bases outside the gene matches: 3. The CDR3 contains 16 residues. Germline V gives CDR1 MNHEY, CDR2 SMNVEV (reference sequence). This chain connects TRBV27 to TRBJ2-2; 7 bases align to TRBD2. The clonotype originates from a girl aged 5 to 17 with multiple sclerosis. Sequencing input: blood. The DNA of the CDR3 is TGTGCCAGCAGTTTAAACGGGAGGACGAACACCGGGGAGCTGTTTTTT. This encodes CASSLNGRTNTGELFF.